What follows are 16 T cell receptor beta chains derived from one specimen sequenced in a study of cytomegalovirus exposure and HLA in healthy donors. The PCR was carried out with 60 Vbeta primers and 13 Jbeta primers. Only in-frame clones appear in the TCRdb table, and some are missing; sequencing was by immunoSEQ multiplex PCR. The sample lists 150,000 to 200,000 clones; 65% to 75% were seen once. Sequenced material: PBMCs. The receptors shown here come from a human donor in good health.

In this sample, this clone turned up a few times. The CDR3, as DNA: TGTGCCAGCAGCTTGGACCTAGGGGGAACCACCTACGAGCAGTACTTC. It translates to CASSLDLGGTTYEQYF. The chain joins TRBV5-6 to TRBJ2-7; TRBD1 is a possible D gene (6 bases). The CDR3 contains 16 residues. The germline CDR1 and CDR2 sequences are SGHDT and YYEEEE. V shed 0 bases and J shed 2 bases, with 15 bases lying between them.

This clone appeared a single time. The chain links TRBV7-2 to TRBJ1-2; D is uncertain. V was cut by 0 bases and J by 0 bases, with 5 bases left in between. Germline values: CDR1 SGHTA, CDR2 FQGNSA. The CDR3 runs 14 residues. CDR3 nucleotides: TGTGCCAGCAGCTTAGCTGCAGCTAACTATGGCTACACCTTC. Its translation: CASSLAAANYGYTF.

This chain joins TRBV5-6 and TRBJ1-1; 10 bases are shared with TRBD1. CDR1 is SGHDT, CDR2 YYEEEE, per germline. V was pared by 0 bases and J by 6 bases, with 2 bases of the junction left unmatched. The CDR3 runs 14 residues. The CDR3 region has the DNA TGTGCCAGCAGCTTGGGACAGGGGGCCCCTGAAGCTTTCTTT. Translating gives CASSLGQGAPEAFF.

This clone appeared a few times. V is TRBV4-3 and J is TRBJ1-6, with TRBD1 matching over 11 bases. The V and J ends lost 0 bases and 14 bases, in that order; junction bases with no gene match: 9. The CDR3 has 16 residues. From germline, CDR1 is LGHNA and CDR2 YSLEER. CDR3 in amino acids: CASSQDGDRGTWSLHF. The CDR3 DNA sequence: TGCGCCAGCAGCCAAGATGGGGACAGGGGGACTTGGTCCCTCCACTTT.

The chain recombines TRBV7-9 with TRBJ1-4; TRBD1 matches 8 bases. CDR3 size: 15 residues. Per germline, CDR1 SEHNR and CDR2 FQNEAQ (reference sequence). V shed 5 bases, J shed 7 bases, and the junction held 9 bases outside the gene matches. Here the CDR3 DNA reads TGTGCCAGCAGCACCGCGACAGGGGATCCTGAAAAACTGTTTTTT. Amino acid sequence: CASSTATGDPEKLFF.

The rearrangement links TRBV5-4 to TRBJ2-5; TRBD2 aligns across 10 bases. The CDR3 is made up of 14 amino acids. CDR1 SGHNT and CDR2 YYREEE come from the germline V gene (reference sequence). The J segment lost 3 bases and the V segment lost 3 bases, leaving 2 bases of the junction unmatched. The CDR3 region is CASSSGLAEETQYF. The CDR3, as DNA: TGTGCCAGCAGCTCCGGACTAGCGGAAGAGACCCAGTACTTC.

The chain recombines TRBV18 with TRBJ2-7, with D maybe TRBD1 (7 bases). Per the germline V gene, CDR1 is KGHSH and CDR2 is LQKENI. V shed 3 bases and J shed 0 bases, with 12 bases lying between them. This CDR3 spans 15 amino acids. The DNA of the CDR3 is TGTGCCAGCTCACCTGCAGGGGGGAGCTCCTACGAGCAGTACTTC. This gives the protein CASSPAGGSSYEQYF.

The genes are TRBV7-2 and TRBJ1-6; 8 bases map to TRBD1. From germline, CDR1 is SGHTA and CDR2 FQGNSA. This CDR3 has 16 residues. The V segment lost 5 bases and the J segment 7 bases; nucleotides outside the gene matches: 10. CDR3 DNA sequence: TGTGCCAGCAGCCCTCAGACAGGGGTGGGGAATTCACCCCTCCACTTT. Translated: CASSPQTGVGNSPLHF. The full variable domain, in which reference TRBV7-2 and TRBJ1-6 provide the parts outside the CDR3, is GAGVSQSPSNKVTEKGKDVELRCDPISGHTALYWYRQSLGQGLEFLIYFQGNSAPDKSGLPSDRFSAERTGGSVSTLTIQRTQQEDSAVYLCASSPQTGVGNSPLHFGNGTRLTVT.

This clone was observed once. One end of the junction varies from germline; a read error may be responsible. The V gene is TRBV6-1, the J gene TRBJ2-7; possibly TRBD1 for D (6 bases). Per germline, CDR1 MNHNS and CDR2 SASEGT. The CDR3 extends over 15 amino acids. CDR3 in amino acids: CASSEGAGAPYKQYF. The CDR3 DNA follows: TGTGCCAGCAGTGAAGGGGCAGGGGCTCCCTACAAGCAGTACTTC.

In this sample, this clone turned up a few times. The chain links TRBV5-1 to TRBJ1-2, with TRBD1 matching over 8 bases. Germline lookup yields CDR1 SGHRS and CDR2 YFSETQ. This CDR3 comprises 15 residues. V was clipped by 4 bases and J by 6 bases; unmatched bases: 11. In DNA, the CDR3 is TGCGCCAGCAGCCTTAGGACAGGGACGGTGGATGGCTACACCTTC. Protein sequence: CASSLRTGTVDGYTF.

This clone was counted once. The chain carries TRBV29-1 and TRBJ2-1, with 7 positions matching TRBD1. The V gene end was trimmed by 3 bases and the J gene end by 6 bases; junction bases not matched to a gene: 8. CDR3 size: 14 residues. Germline V gene lookup returns CDR1 SQVTM and CDR2 ANQGSEA. The CDR3 sequence is CSVDPVGQANEQFF. The CDR3, as DNA: TGCAGCGTTGATCCCGTCGGACAGGCCAATGAGCAGTTCTTC.

The J gene is TRBJ1-4, the V gene TRBV5-4; D is perhaps TRBD1 (6 bases). Per germline, CDR1 SGHNT and CDR2 YYREEE (reference sequence). V lost 6 bases to trimming and J lost 0 bases, with 18 bases between them. This CDR3 has 17 amino acids. The CDR3: CASTDRDKDATNEKLFF. In nucleotides, the CDR3 is TGTGCCAGCACCGACCGGGACAAAGATGCAACTAATGAAAAACTGTTTTTT.

The chain uses TRBV4-1 and TRBJ2-5, with a possible D match to TRBD1 (5 bases). CDR1 and CDR2 from the germline V gene are MGHRA and YSYEKL. V shed 1 base and J shed 2 bases, with 14 bases lying between them. CDR3 length equals 16 residues. The CDR3: CASSQGWGRSQETQYF. The CDR3 region has the DNA TGCGCCAGCAGCCAAGGGTGGGGCCGATCTCAAGAGACCCAGTACTTC.

V and J are TRBV14 and TRBJ2-7, with 8 positions matching TRBD1. The germline V gene has CDR1 SGHDN and CDR2 FVKESK. This CDR3 comprises 14 residues. V lost 1 base, J lost 4 bases, and 3 bases stayed unmatched. The CDR3: CASSQGTGPYEQYF. The CDR3 DNA reads TGTGCCAGCAGCCAAGGGACAGGGCCGTACGAGCAGTACTTC.

The chain has TRBV10-1 and TRBJ2-6, with D hard to call. This CDR3 has 18 amino acids. The ends were cut back, 8 bases at V and 0 bases at J, with 20 bases in the middle. Germline values: CDR1 WNHNN, CDR2 SYGVQD (reference sequence). The CDR3 sequence is CASAPDISFSSGANVLTF. CDR3 nucleotides: TGCGCCAGCGCCCCAGACATCTCTTTCAGCTCTGGGGCCAACGTCCTGACTTTC.

J is TRBJ1-2 and V is TRBV5-6; a possible D gene is TRBD1 (6 bases). The CDR3 totals 14 residues. The germline V gene encodes CDR1 SGHDT and CDR2 YYEEEE. Trimming cost V 4 bases and J 4 bases, with 14 bases left between them. CDR3: CASSTDRGFYGYTF. DNA of the CDR3: TGTGCCAGCAGCACGGACAGAGGATTCTATGGCTACACCTTC.